This TCR beta chain was captured in a study of shared clonotypes between healthy human individuals. Study-level information: Researchers assigned three CD4 naive, three CD4 memory, two CD8 naive and one CD8 memory plate to each donor. Study-wide results and caveats: Tissues were not sampled, only blood, and their repertoires likely differ.

On this clone itself: Its antigen is undetermined.

The data were produced by immunoSEQ multiplex PCR, yet TCRdb's version contains in-frame clones alone and is incomplete. The sample consists of approximately 2.1 million clones, over 85% of them appearing once. This TCR was recovered from a man in his late teens or twenties in good health. Some clones in this sample may be carry-over from other donors' samples. The sequencing sample was made of naive CD4+ T cells from PBMCs. Sample subset: CD45RA+ positively selected.

The CDR3 DNA reads as TGCGCCAGCAGCTCCAATTCGGGGATCTATGGCTACACCTTC. Translating gives CASSSNSGIYGYTF. This chain links TRBV5-1 with TRBJ1-2; D is unresolved. Germline-derived CDR1 and CDR2 are SGHRS and YFSETQ. The CDR3 length is 14 residues. Trimming removed 3 bases at V and 4 bases at J, with 13 bases between.